This section outlines one T cell receptor (beta chain) sequence together with its context. Its antigen is not known. Profiling relied on immunoSEQ multiplex PCR, and the TCRdb table lists in-frame clones only, not all of them. The sample yields some 200,000 clones, more than 90% seen once. This record comes from a study of T cell responses to AZD1222 COVID-19 vaccine. Trimming took 5 bases from V and 8 from J; bases not matched to a gene: 15. This CDR3 comprises 16 residues. The germline CDR1 and CDR2 sequences are SGHTA and FQGNSA. Overall study results and limits: It was only a handful of AZD1222 recipients who were seropositive at baseline. Nearly half of spike-specific TCRs reportedly target variant regions that are unmutated in the B.1.351 and B.1.1.7 variants.

The chain carries TRBV7-2 and TRBJ2-1, with 7 bases aligning to TRBD2. This TCR came from an adult who received the MenACWY meningococcal vaccine as a control. The starting material was peripheral blood, obtained 28 days after the second dose of the MenACWY control vaccine. The CDR3 sequence is CASSPYGAGVQDEQFF. CDR3 bases: TGTGCCAGCAGCCCATACGGTGCGGGAGTTCAGGATGAGCAGTTCTTC.